The clone carrying this T cell receptor beta chain was detected many times. Antigen specificity is unknown. This sample was taken from a study of prognosis after radiotherapy for stage I lung cancer. Whole-study context: In 3 to 5 fractions, radiotherapy was administered as SBRT with a biologically effective dose of at least 100 Gy.

Two rounds of multiplex PCR amplified TCR beta CDR3 from genomic DNA. It was primers specific to each TRBV and TRBJ gene that first-round PCR used. From the multiplex PCR reads, TCRdb called clonotypes with MiXCR, one entry per CDR3 protein. The sample has over 45,000 distinct CDR3 sequences; roughly 29% are singletons. Study results and caveats: Clone counts measured for unique TCRs fell after stereotactic body radiation therapy, median roughly 9,300 versus 7,200. Differences in TRBV and TRBJ gene usage were reportedly observed between patients with and without metastases.

This CDR3 comprises 12 residues. From germline, CDR1 is SQVTM and CDR2 ANQGSEA. Trimming took 3 bases from V and 4 from J, leaving 9 bases between them. This TCR was sampled from a donor over 45 with non-small cell lung cancer. The source material was PBMCs, sampled before or after stereotactic body radiation therapy (not recorded which). The chain carries TRBV29-1 and TRBJ1-2, with no clear D. The CDR3 region has the DNA TGCAGCGTTGATCAGAGACCCTATGGCTACACCTTC. Translation gives CSVDQRPYGYTF.